This T cell receptor (beta chain) derives from a study of cytomegalovirus exposure and HLA in healthy donors. Overall study context: Sequencing of 150 million to 200 million T cells in an earlier analysis found around 110 million unique TCR beta sequences. Study results and caveats: In a later analysis, specific HLA alleles were associated with 15,000 or so TCR beta sequences at a 0.05 false discovery rate.

Remarks on this clone: Its cognate antigen is unknown.

In the PCR, 60 Vbeta and 13 Jbeta primers were used. As processed by the authors: The authors later counted 70 million to 85 million unique TCR beta chains, 9.5 million to 13 million of them shared. TCRdb's copy holds only in-frame clones and misses some; the assay was immunoSEQ multiplex PCR. D and trimming come from the DNA, and the V and J calls and clone size come from that table. The sample totals 93,000 or so clones. CDR3 length equals 13 residues. V lost 1 base and J lost 8, with 9 bases in between. CDR1 and CDR2 (germline): MNHEY, SMNVEV (reference sequence). Material for sequencing was PBMCs. The chain has TRBV27 and TRBJ2-1; possible D gene TRBD2, 6 bases. This sequence originates from a man aged 40-49 years in good health and CMV-seronegative. The CDR3 spells CASSLWSGDEQFF. The DNA of the CDR3 is TGTGCCAGCAGTTTATGGTCGGGGGATGAGCAGTTCTTC.